The next 12 T cell receptor beta chains were all read from a single sample in a study of STAT5B mutations in CD4+ large granular lymphocyte leukemia. This table comes from immunoSEQ multiplex PCR, and its TCRdb copy is limited to in-frame clones, with some not included. The profile shows 30,000 or so clones, more than 60% of them singletons. The sequenced material came from CD4+ T cells from blood buffy coats. The receptors originated from a human donor in good health.

This chain joins TRBV2 and TRBJ2-7, with D maybe TRBD1 (6 bases). V was clipped by 6 bases and J by 2 bases, with 11 bases between them. Per germline, CDR1 SNHLY and CDR2 FYNNEI. There are 13 residues in the CDR3. CDR3 coding DNA: TGTGCCAGCAGGCAGGACAGTACCTACGAGCAGTACTTC. It codes for CASRQDSTYEQYF.

This chain joins TRBV28 and TRBJ1-2; TRBD1 agrees at 9 bases. The CDR3 has 15 residues. Unmatched junction bases numbered 4, after V lost 5 bases and J lost 0 bases. Germline assignment: CDR1 MDHEN and CDR2 SYDVKM. The CDR3 spells CASSPRDRANYGYTF. CDR3 in DNA: TGTGCCAGCAGTCCGCGGGACAGGGCTAACTATGGCTACACCTTC.

This sequence joins TRBV25-1 and TRBJ1-6, with 7 bases identical to TRBD1. V lost 2 bases to trimming and J lost 7 bases; unmatched junction nucleotides: 5. The germline V gene has CDR1 MGHDK and CDR2 SYGVNS. The CDR3 loop spans 15 amino acids. The CDR3 region is CASSEHRGENSPLHF. In nucleotides, the CDR3 is TGTGCCAGCAGTGAACACAGGGGAGAGAATTCACCCCTCCACTTT.

This clone was found once. This chain joins TRBV7-6 and TRBJ1-4; a weak D match, TRBD1 (5 bases). This CDR3 spans 15 amino acids. CDR1 and CDR2 from the germline V gene are SGHVS and FNYEAQ. V was pared by 2 bases and J by 7 bases, with 14 bases between. The CDR3 region is CASSLFAGSGEKLFF. CDR3 DNA: TGTGCCAGCAGCTTATTTGCAGGGTCGGGTGAAAAACTGTTTTTT. Complete variable domain (other parts from reference TRBV7-6 and TRBJ1-4): GAGVSQSPRYKVTKRGQDVALRCDPISGHVSLYWYRQALGQGPEFLTYFNYEAQQDKSGLPNDRFSAERPEGSISTLTIQRTEQRDSAMYRCASSLFAGSGEKLFFGSGTQLSVL.

The chain recombines TRBV2 with TRBJ2-7; TRBD1 matches 8 bases. V trimming: 7 bases; J trimming: 5 bases; junction bases outside the gene matches: 10. The CDR3 is made up of 14 amino acids. From germline, CDR1 is SNHLY and CDR2 FYNNEI. Here the CDR3 reads CASNGGQVRDEQYF. The DNA for the CDR3 is TGTGCCAGCAACGGGGGACAGGTTCGCGACGAGCAGTACTTC.

The genes are TRBV5-4 and TRBJ2-5; the D is unclear. CDR1 and CDR2 from the germline V gene are SGHNT and YYREEE (reference sequence). Trimming removed 1 base from V and 5 bases from J, with 12 bases in between. This CDR3 is 14 amino acids long. The CDR3 reads CASSLRRVRETQYF. The CDR3 nucleotides read TGTGCCAGCAGCTTGAGACGGGTACGGGAGACCCAGTACTTC.

This sequence joins TRBV18 and TRBJ2-7, with D possibly being TRBD2 (5 bases). The length of the CDR3 is 16 residues. Trimming left V 0 bases short and J 2 bases short, with 14 bases between. In germline, CDR1 is KGHSH, CDR2 LQKENI. CDR3 protein: CASSPPRAGPTYEQYF. DNA for the CDR3: TGTGCCAGCTCACCACCGAGGGCAGGACCAACCTACGAGCAGTACTTC.

The V gene is TRBV30, the J gene TRBJ1-1; D is unclear. This CDR3 spans 14 amino acids. The germline V gene has CDR1 GTSNPN and CDR2 SVGIG (reference sequence). Trimming pared 4 bases from V and 1 base from J, leaving 13 bases between. CDR3 in amino acids: CAWNSHRGNTEAFF. The CDR3 DNA is TGTGCCTGGAACTCTCATCGGGGGAACACTGAAGCTTTCTTT.

The gene calls are TRBV19 and TRBJ1-3, with D tentatively TRBD1 (5 bases). CDR1 is LNHDA, CDR2 SQIVND, per germline (reference sequence). The germline V and J ends were trimmed by 3 bases and 2 bases, with 8 bases remaining between them. CDR3 length: 14 amino acids. CDR3 amino acids: CASSMSGTGNTIYF. CDR3 sequence (DNA): TGTGCCAGTAGTATGTCAGGGACTGGAAACACCATATATTTT.

A single count supports this clone. The genes are TRBV6-1 and TRBJ1-1; the D is unclear. CDR3 length: 15 amino acids. Trimming left V 10 bases short and J 1 base short, with 19 bases between. In germline, CDR1 is MNHNS, CDR2 SASEGT. CDR3 coding DNA: TGTGCCACCAGAAACACCTCGCCCAGGAACACTGAAGCTTTCTTT. As protein: CATRNTSPRNTEAFF.

The chain employs TRBV11-3 and TRBJ2-7; no clear D. The V gene lost 1 base and the J gene lost 6 bases, with 13 bases spanning the gap. Looked up from germline, CDR1 is SGHNT and CDR2 is YENEEA. This CDR3 is built from 14 residues. DNA of the CDR3: TGTGCCAGCAGCTTAGGCGACATCCCTCGCGAGCAGTACTTC. Translation: CASSLGDIPREQYF.

The chain recombines TRBV13 with TRBJ2-5; D is unclear. In germline, CDR1 is PRHDT, CDR2 FYEKMQ (reference sequence). V dropped 0 bases and J dropped 0 bases, with 8 bases sitting between them. This CDR3 is 15 amino acids long. The CDR3 nucleotides read TGTGCCAGCAGCTTAGGGGGCCGGAACCAAGAGACCCAGTACTTC. Translated, it gives CASSLGGRNQETQYF.